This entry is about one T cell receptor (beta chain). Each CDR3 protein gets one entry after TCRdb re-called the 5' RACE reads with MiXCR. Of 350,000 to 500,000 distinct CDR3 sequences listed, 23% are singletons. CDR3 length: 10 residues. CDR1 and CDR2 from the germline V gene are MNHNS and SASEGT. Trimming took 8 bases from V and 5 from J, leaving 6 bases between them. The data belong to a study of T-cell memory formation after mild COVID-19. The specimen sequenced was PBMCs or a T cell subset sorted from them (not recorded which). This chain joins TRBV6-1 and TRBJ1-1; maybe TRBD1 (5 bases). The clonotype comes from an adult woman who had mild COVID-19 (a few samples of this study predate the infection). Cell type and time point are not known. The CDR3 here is CASDRTEAFF. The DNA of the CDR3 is TGTGCCAGCGACAGAACTGAAGCTTTCTTT.